This T cell receptor beta chain was sequenced during a study of T cell responses to AZD1222 COVID-19 vaccine. Note on this clone: The antigen remains unidentified.

Study observations and caveats: The study reported that nearly half of spike-specific TCRs target unmutated variant regions. Only after the peak T cell response were repertoires sampled. There were mostly white British donors and more females than males, and clonal diversity was possibly underestimated.

This CDR3 spans 14 amino acids. Germline V gene sequence: CDR1 SGHTA, CDR2 FQGNSA. The V end lost 1 base, the J end lost 6 bases, and 12 bases lay between the germline ends. The table came from immunoSEQ multiplex PCR; TCRdb's copy has only in-frame clones and leaves some out. The sample lists more than 110,000 clones, around 93% seen once, with 2.5% to 4% in the top ten. This sequence joins TRBV7-2 and TRBJ1-2; TRBD1 might be the D (5 bases). The receptor comes from an adult who received the AZD1222 COVID-19 vaccine. The specimen comprised peripheral blood, sampled 28 days after the second AZD1222 dose. The DNA of the CDR3 is TGTGCCAGCAGCTTAGTACGGACATTCCATGGCTACACCTTC. Its translation is CASSLVRTFHGYTF. The variable domain in full, completed from reference TRBV7-2 and TRBJ1-2, reads GAGVSQSPSNKVTEKGKDVELRCDPISGHTALYWYRQSLGQGLEFLIYFQGNSAPDKSGLPSDRFSAERTGGSVSTLTIQRTQQEDSAVYLCASSLVRTFHGYTFGSGTRLTVV.